This TCR beta chain was profiled in a study of blood T cell repertoires in COVID-19. The germline V gene encodes CDR1 SGHTA and CDR2 FQGTGA. V was clipped by 3 bases and J by 6 bases, with 10 bases between them. The CDR3 runs 13 residues. The method was immunoSEQ multiplex PCR; TCRdb's version includes in-frame clones alone and lacks a portion of them. The sample shows about 140,000 clones, around nine tenths of them seen only once. The source is a human donor in a cohort sampled during active COVID-19. V is TRBV7-3 and J is TRBJ2-3; D ambiguous. Sequencing was done on a sample of peripheral blood. CDR3 sequence (DNA): TGTGCCAGCAGCTTTCAATGGCGGGATACGCAGTATTTT. Translation: CASSFQWRDTQYF.